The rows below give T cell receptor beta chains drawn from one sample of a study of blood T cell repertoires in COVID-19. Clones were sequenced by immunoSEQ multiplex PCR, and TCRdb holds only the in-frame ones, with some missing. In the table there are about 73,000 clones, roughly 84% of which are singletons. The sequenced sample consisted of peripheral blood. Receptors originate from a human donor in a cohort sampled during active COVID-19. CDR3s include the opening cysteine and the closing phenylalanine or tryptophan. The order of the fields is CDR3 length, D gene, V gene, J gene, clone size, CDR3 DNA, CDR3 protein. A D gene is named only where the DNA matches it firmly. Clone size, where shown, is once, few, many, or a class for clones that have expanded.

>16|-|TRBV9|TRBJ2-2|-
TGTGCCAGCAGCGGCGGGGTGGGGGCGAACACCGGGGAGCTGTTTTTT
CASSGGVGANTGELFF
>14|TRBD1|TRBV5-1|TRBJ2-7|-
TGCGCCAGCAGCTTGGGCAGGGGGCTCTACGAGCAGTACTTC
CASSLGRGLYEQYF
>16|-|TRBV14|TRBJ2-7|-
TGTGCCAGCAGCCAAATAATAGGGAGGGGGATCGGCGAGCAGTACTTC
CASSQIIGRGIGEQYF
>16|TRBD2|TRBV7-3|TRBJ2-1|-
TGTGCCAGCAGCCCACAGGGACTAGCGGTTCTCAATGAGCAGTTCTTC
CASSPQGLAVLNEQFF
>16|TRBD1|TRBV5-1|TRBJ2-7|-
TGCGCCAGCAGCTTCCAAACAGGGGGTTCCTCCTACGAGCAGTACTTC
CASSFQTGGSSYEQYF
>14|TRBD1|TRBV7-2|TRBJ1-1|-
TGTGCCAGCAGCTTAGGACAGGGGTGGACTGAAGCTTTCTTT
CASSLGQGWTEAFF
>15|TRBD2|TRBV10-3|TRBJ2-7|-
TGTGCCATCAGTGCATCTAGCGGGGGTACCTACGAGCAGTACTTC
CAISASSGGTYEQYF
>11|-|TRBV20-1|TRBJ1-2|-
TGCAGTGCTTCCCGTATTACCGGGAACACCTTC
CSASRITGNTF
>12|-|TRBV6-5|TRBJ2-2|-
TGTGCCAGCGGAGGATACACCGGGGAGCTGTTTTTT
CASGGYTGELFF
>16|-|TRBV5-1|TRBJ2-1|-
TGCGCCAGCAGCTTGGGGTCGTCAGGTCCTTACAATGAGCAGTTCTTC
CASSLGSSGPYNEQFF
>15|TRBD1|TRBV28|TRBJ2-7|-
TGTGCCAGCAGACCGACAGGGGCTTCCCTCTACGAGCAGTACTTC
CASRPTGASLYEQYF
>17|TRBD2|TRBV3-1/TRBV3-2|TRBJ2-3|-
TGTGCCAGCAGCCCTCTCTTTTTGGCGGGGGGCAGGGATACGCAGTATTTT
CASSPLFLAGGRDTQYF
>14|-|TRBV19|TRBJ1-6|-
TGTGCCAGTAGTATTGACTCGGTTCGGTCACCCCTCCACTTT
CASSIDSVRSPLHF
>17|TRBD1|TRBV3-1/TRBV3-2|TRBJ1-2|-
TGTGCCAGCAGCCAAGGGGCAGGAGACAGGGGCATCTATGGCTACACCTTC
CASSQGAGDRGIYGYTF
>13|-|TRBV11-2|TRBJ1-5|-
TGTGCCAGCAGCTTAGGGGGAGATCAGCCCCAGCATTTT
CASSLGGDQPQHF
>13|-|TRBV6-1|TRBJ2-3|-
TGTGCCAGCAGTGAGCTACTGCGCGATACGCAGTATTTT
CASSELLRDTQYF
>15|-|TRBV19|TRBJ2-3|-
TGTGCCAGTAGCCCCCCCGACAGGAGCACAGATACGCAGTATTTT
CASSPPDRSTDTQYF
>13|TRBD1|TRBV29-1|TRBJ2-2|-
TGCAGCGCCGGACAGGGGAACACCGGGGAGCTGTTTTTT
CSAGQGNTGELFF
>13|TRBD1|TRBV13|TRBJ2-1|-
TGTGCCAGCAGCTCCTACCGACAGGGGGAGCAGTTCTTC
CASSSYRQGEQFF
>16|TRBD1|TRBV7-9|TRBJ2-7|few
TGTGCCAGCAGCTCCTATTTTGGGACAGTGGCCTACGAGCAGTACTTC
CASSSYFGTVAYEQYF
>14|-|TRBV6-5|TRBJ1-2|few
TGTGCCAGCAGTTTGACAGGTTCTAACTATGGCTACACCTTC
CASSLTGSNYGYTF
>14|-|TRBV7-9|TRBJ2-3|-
TGTGCCAGCAGCGGGGAGGGGGGCAGGCATACGCAGTATTTT
CASSGEGGRHTQYF
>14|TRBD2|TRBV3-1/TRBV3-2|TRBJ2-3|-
TGTGCCAGCAGCCCTAGCGGGGCTACAGATACGCAGTATTTT
CASSPSGATDTQYF
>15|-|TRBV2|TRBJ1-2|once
TGTGCCAGCAGTGAATATGCGGGCAGAAACTATGGCTACACCTTC
CASSEYAGRNYGYTF
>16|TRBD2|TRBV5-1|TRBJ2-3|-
TGCGCCAGCACCCGGGCCCAAAGCGGGGGAGGGGATGAGCAGTATTTT
CASTRAQSGGGDEQYF
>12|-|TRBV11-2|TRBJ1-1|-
TGTGCCAGCATGGGGGGAATGACTGAAGCTTTCTTT
CASMGGMTEAFF
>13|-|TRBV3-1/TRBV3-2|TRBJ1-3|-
TGTGCCAGCAGCCAATCTTCTGGAAACACCATATATTTT
CASSQSSGNTIYF
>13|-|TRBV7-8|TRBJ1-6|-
TGTGCCAGCAAGAGGGATCGGAATTCACCCCTCCACTTT
CASKRDRNSPLHF
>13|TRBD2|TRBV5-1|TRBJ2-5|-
TGCGCCAGCAGCTTGGGCGGGGGAGAGACCCAGTACTTC
CASSLGGGETQYF
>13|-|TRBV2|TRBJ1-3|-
TGTGCCAGCAGTGAAGCGGCCACCCAGGCCATATATTTT
CASSEAATQAIYF
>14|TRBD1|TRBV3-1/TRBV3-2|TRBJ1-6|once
TGTGCCAGCAGCCCGACAGGGCAAGATTCACCCCTCCACTTT
CASSPTGQDSPLHF
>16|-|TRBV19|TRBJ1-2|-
TGTGCCAGTATTTCACCTCCGGGACAAAATAACTATGGCTACACCTTC
CASISPPGQNNYGYTF
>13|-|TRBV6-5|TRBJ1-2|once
TGTGCCAGCAGCCCACGGGACAATCAGGGCTACACCTTC
CASSPRDNQGYTF
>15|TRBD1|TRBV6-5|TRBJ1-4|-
TGTGCCAGCAGTCCACAGGGGAGAGGAAATGAAAAACTGTTTTTT
CASSPQGRGNEKLFF
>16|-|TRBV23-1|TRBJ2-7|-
TGCGCCAGCAGTCAATCGGCGGATATCGTCACCTACGAGCAGTACTTC
CASSQSADIVTYEQYF
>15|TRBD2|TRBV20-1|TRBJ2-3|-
TGCAGTGCTAGTATTCGGCGGGGGGGCGCAGATACGCAGTATTTT
CSASIRRGGADTQYF
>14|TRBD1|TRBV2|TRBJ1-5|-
TGTGCCAGCAGTGAACGGACAGGGAATCAGCCCCAGCATTTT
CASSERTGNQPQHF
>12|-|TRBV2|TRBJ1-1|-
TGTGCCACCCAGGGTATCGCCACTGAAGCTTTCTTT
CATQGIATEAFF
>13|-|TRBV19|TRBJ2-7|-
TGTGCCAGTAGTACCCCAGGGGTCTACGAGCAGTACTTC
CASSTPGVYEQYF
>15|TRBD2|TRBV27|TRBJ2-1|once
TGTGCCAGCAGTTTATGGGTAGCGGGCTACAATGAGCAGTTCTTC
CASSLWVAGYNEQFF
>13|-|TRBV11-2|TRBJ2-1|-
TGTGCCAGCAGCCCCTCAGGGGGGCTTGAGCAGTTCTTC
CASSPSGGLEQFF
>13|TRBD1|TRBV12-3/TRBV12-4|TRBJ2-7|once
TGTGCCAGCAGTGACAGGGGAACCTACGAGCAGTACTTC
CASSDRGTYEQYF
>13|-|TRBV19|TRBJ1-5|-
TGTGCCAGTAGTAGGGCCTACAATCAGCCCCAGCATTTT
CASSRAYNQPQHF
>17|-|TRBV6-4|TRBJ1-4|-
TGTGCCAGCAGTGACACCGACCGGGCTGGGAGGGATGAAAAACTGTTTTTT
CASSDTDRAGRDEKLFF